This TCR beta chain was obtained from a study of human thymus T cells (dated by TCRdb to the early 2020s). In the study overall: The study used under 10 infant thymus samples plus four related peripheral blood samples to characterize TCR alpha and beta repertoires. Donor ages ranged from roughly 7 to 244 days, and the cohort comprised roughly six male and a couple of female infants. The full study reports these points: The related research found that thymic TCR repertoires overlapped highly between unrelated individuals. V and J gene segment usage appeared biased in both thymic and peripheral blood repertoires. On average, thymus samples gave 800,000 or so unique TCRB clonotypes, whereas blood samples gave 80,000 to 85,000.

The immunoSEQ multiplex PCR assay was used to amplify the TCRB and TCRAD loci from a standardized amount of quality-controlled genomic DNA. The amplicons covered the V(D)J region and were long enough to include the CDR3 and to identify the V and J genes. Through the commercial immunoSEQ service, the amplicons were sequenced on an Illumina platform. Per the source publication's procedure: Primer bias and sequencing errors were corrected as previously described, and TCRAD and TCRB were defined on the basis of the IMGT database. Repertoires were analysed with immunoSEQ Analyzer 3.0 and VDJTools, covering basic statistics, V/J segment usage, diversity estimates, rarefaction and pairwise overlap. To estimate diversity, the Chao1, ChaoE, Efron-Thisted, Shannon and inverse Simpson indices were applied, and diversity was also estimated on datasets down-sampled to the smallest sample. For repertoire overlap, CDR3 nucleotide sequence, V gene and J gene had to match strictly, and clustering was done by Jaccard-based multidimensional scaling. TCRdb's version of the immuneACCESS table is confined to in-frame rearrangements and falls short of the full clone set. An unresolved V gene accounts for under half of the shortfall where checked; the remainder is of unknown origin. V and J calls and clone size are those listed in that table; D and trimming were worked out from the DNA. This sample comprises some 130,000 clones, around 94% of them detected only once. The leading ten clones occupy 0.02% to 0.03% of the sample.

CDR1 and CDR2 were assigned from the germline V gene as SGDLS and YYNGEE. V has 2 bases trimmed and J has 3 bases trimmed; junction bases matching no gene number 17. The CDR3 runs 19 residues from the cysteine to the phenylalanine. Of all the DNA, just the CDR3 is kept, 57 bases in frame from base 1. Thymus tissue was obtained as surgical resects removed during corrective cardiac surgery. Immunologically healthy infants undergoing open corrective cardiac surgery for congenital heart defects in Finland were used as donors. Thymocytes were freed from the tissue by mechanical means and kept at -70 degrees C as pellets of about 8.5-34 million cells. A QIAsymphony instrument was used to extract genomic DNA from frozen cell pellets. On this clone itself: Its antigen is unknown. Qualities for individual bases were not recorded, and no much larger clone is one base off.

The sequence is built from TRBV9 and TRBJ1-1, and 9 bases in between align with TRBD1. The receptor was isolated from a boy under two years old with a congenital heart defect but otherwise immunologically healthy. The specimen sequenced was thymus tissue. In nucleotide form, the sequence is TGTGCCAGCAGCGTGGGACAGGGTCTTTCCAAAGGTACGGACACTGAAGCTTTCTTT. Its coded protein is CASSVGQGLSKGTDTEAFF. The CDR3, completed at both ends by the reference TRBV9 and TRBJ1-1 genes, gives the full variable domain DSGVTQTPKHLITATGQRVTLRCSPRSGDLSVYWYQQSLDQGLQFLIQYYNGEERAKGNILERFSAQQFPDLHSELNLSSLELGDSALYFCASSVGQGLSKGTDTEAFFGQGTRLTVV.